These 25 T cell receptor beta chains share one sample of origin, sequenced in a study of shared clonotypes between healthy human individuals. The assay was immunoSEQ multiplex PCR, and TCRdb's table has in-frame clones only and misses some. This sample has 2 million to 3 million clones; 80% to 95% occur once, and the top ten carry approximately 0.35%. Input material: naive CD4+ T cells from PBMCs. Subset given: CD45RA+ positively selected. Receptor source: a man younger than 35 in good health. Some clones in this sample may be carry-over from other donors' samples.

This chain connects TRBV7-9 to TRBJ2-6; 10 positions match TRBD1. With V trimmed by 10 bases and J by 2 bases, 8 bases remained unmatched. The CDR3 is 16 amino acids. Germline values: CDR1 SEHNR, CDR2 FQNEAQ (reference sequence). As DNA, the CDR3 is TGTGCCACCTTATCCGGGACAGGGGCTGGGGCCAACGTCCTGACTTTC. Residues: CATLSGTGAGANVLTF.

The chain carries TRBV28 and TRBJ2-7, with D perhaps TRBD1 (6 bases). Trimming removed 3 bases at V and 7 bases at J, with 22 bases between. The CDR3 is 16 amino acids. Germline lookup yields CDR1 MDHEN and CDR2 SYDVKM. CDR3 region: CASSFPFVGSTGEQYF. Here the CDR3 DNA reads TGTGCCAGCAGTTTTCCGTTTGTTGGTAGCACAGGGGAGCAGTACTTC.

This rearrangement joins TRBV10-3 to TRBJ1-2; 11 bases agree with TRBD1. This CDR3 has 13 residues. Germline-derived CDR1 and CDR2 are ENHRY and SYGVKD. Unmatched junction bases numbered 3, after V lost 6 bases and J lost 6 bases. CDR3 DNA sequence: TGTGCCATCAGGGGACAGGGGGAGGATGGCTACACCTTC. Its protein product is CAIRGQGEDGYTF.

The rearrangement links TRBV6-1 to TRBJ1-5; no clear D. V lost 3 bases and J 4 bases, leaving 13 bases between the germline ends. CDR1 is MNHNS and CDR2 is SASEGT in the germline V gene. This CDR3 has 15 amino acids. The CDR3 nucleotides are TGTGCCAGCAGTGACCTCTGGACGGAGAATCAGCCCCAGCATTTT. This translates into CASSDLWTENQPQHF.

The gene calls are TRBV10-1 and TRBJ2-5, with 7 bases lining up with TRBD2. The CDR3 extends over 13 amino acids. After removal of 6 bases from V and 4 bases from J, the junction contained 5 bases not matched to a gene. Germline V gene lookup returns CDR1 WNHNN and CDR2 SYGVQD (reference sequence). The CDR3 DNA reads TGCGCCAGCAGGGACCCGGGAGGAGAGACCCAGTACTTC. Encoded protein: CASRDPGGETQYF.

This rearrangement joins TRBV6-5 to TRBJ1-1, with no clear D. Trimming pared 2 bases from V and 1 base from J, leaving 11 bases between. CDR1 MNHEY and CDR2 SVGAGI come from the germline V gene. The CDR3 totals 15 residues. The CDR3 here is CASSYDRVANTEAFF. In DNA, the CDR3 is TGTGCCAGCAGTTACGATCGGGTAGCGAACACTGAAGCTTTCTTT.

Concerning this clone itself: Other nucleotide sequences in the sample specify the same CDR3. The gene calls are TRBV18 and TRBJ2-6; D is unresolved. Germline V CDR1 and CDR2: KGHSH, LQKENI. V gave up 3 bases and J gave up 1 base, with 4 bases separating them. The CDR3 is 14 residues long. The CDR3 nucleotides are TGTGCCAGCTCACCGACATCTGGGGCCAACGTCCTGACTTTC. Protein: CASSPTSGANVLTF. Complete variable domain (other parts from reference TRBV18 and TRBJ2-6): NAGVMQNPRHLVRRRGQEARLRCSPMKGHSHVYWYRQLPEEGLKFMVYLQKENIIDESGMPKERFSAEFPKEGPSILRIQQVVRGDSAAYFCASSPTSGANVLTFGAGSRLTVL.

Comment on this clone: This CDR3 is also generated by other DNA sequences in the sample. This chain connects TRBV6-5 to TRBJ2-5, with TRBD2 as a possible D gene (6 bases). The ends were cut back, 2 bases at V and 4 bases at J, with 11 bases in the middle. The CDR3 consists of 14 residues. Germline loops: CDR1 MNHEY, CDR2 SVGAGI. The CDR3 sequence is CASSYAGLGETQYF. CDR3 nucleotide sequence: TGTGCCAGCAGTTACGCGGGATTGGGAGAGACCCAGTACTTC.

This rearrangement joins TRBV27 to TRBJ2-3, with 7 bases identical to TRBD1. Germline V gives CDR1 MNHEY, CDR2 SMNVEV (reference sequence). The V segment lost 4 bases and the J segment 2 bases; nucleotides outside the gene matches: 9. The CDR3 runs to 16 residues. For the CDR3, the DNA is TGTGCCAGCAGTTCCCTCAGACAGGGCAACACAGATACGCAGTATTTT. It codes for CASSSLRQGNTDTQYF.

The CDR3 sequence: CASRRGSSYEQYF. CDR3 sequence (DNA): TGCGCCAGCAGGCGGGGGAGCTCCTACGAGCAGTACTTC. This chain uses TRBV4-1 with TRBJ2-7, with 7 bases lining up with TRBD2. Germline lookup yields CDR1 MGHRA and CDR2 YSYEKL. This CDR3 has 13 amino acids. The V segment lost 6 bases and the J segment 0 bases; nucleotides outside the gene matches: 2.

The gene calls are TRBV5-1 and TRBJ1-3; D gene unclear. Trimming pared 0 bases from V and 4 bases from J, leaving 14 bases between. This CDR3 has 16 amino acids. Germline values: CDR1 SGHRS, CDR2 YFSETQ. The CDR3 DNA reads TGCGCCAGCAGCTTGGGTGGCAGTTCCCTCGGAAACACCATATATTTT. This codes for CASSLGGSSLGNTIYF.

V and J are TRBV18 and TRBJ2-7; D possibly matches TRBD1 or TRBD2 (5 bases each). Germline CDR1 KGHSH, CDR2 LQKENI. The CDR3 is 15 amino acids. V shed 2 bases and J shed 5 bases, with 16 bases lying between them. CDR3 amino acids: CASSPFTGTGDEQYF. The CDR3 DNA reads as TGTGCCAGCTCACCATTTACCGGGACCGGAGACGAGCAGTACTTC.

The chain recombines TRBV6-1 with TRBJ2-7; tentative D call: TRBD1 (5 bases). This CDR3 has 12 amino acids. Trimming took 6 bases from V and 6 from J, leaving 12 bases between them. CDR1 MNHNS and CDR2 SASEGT come from the germline V gene. The CDR3 bases are TGTGCCAGCAGGCTACAGGACCTCGAGCAGTACTTC. It codes for CASRLQDLEQYF.

This clone appeared a single time. The chain links TRBV5-1 to TRBJ1-5, with D maybe TRBD1 (5 bases). The CDR3 has 15 amino acids. Trimming removed 0 bases from V and 2 bases from J, with 9 bases in between. Germline V gene lookup returns CDR1 SGHRS and CDR2 YFSETQ. The CDR3: CASSLGTSGNQPQHF. Written as DNA, the CDR3 is TGCGCCAGCAGCTTGGGGACATCGGGCAATCAGCCCCAGCATTTT. Supplemented by reference TRBV5-1 and TRBJ1-5, the full variable domain reads KAGVTQTPRYLIKTRGQQVTLSCSPISGHRSVSWYQQTPGQGLQFLFEYFSETQRNKGNFPGRFSGRQFSNSRSEMNVSTLELGDSALYLCASSLGTSGNQPQHFGDGTRLSIL.

V and J are TRBV29-1 and TRBJ2-1; D possibly uses TRBD1 or TRBD2 (5 bases each). The CDR3 sequence is 14 residues long. Trimming shortened V by 5 bases and J by 4 bases, and 15 bases separated the two germline ends. Germline-derived CDR1 and CDR2 are SQVTM and ANQGSEA. As DNA, the CDR3 is TGCAGCGTTCGGGGCGGTCAGGTTTACAATGAGCAGTTCTTC. It encodes CSVRGGQVYNEQFF.

On this clone itself: At the DNA level, this CDR3 is encoded by other sequences in the same sample as well. The chain carries TRBV29-1 and TRBJ2-7, with 7 bases aligning to TRBD2. Trimming took 1 base from V and 1 from J; bases not matched to a gene: 1. From germline, CDR1 is SQVTM and CDR2 ANQGSEA. The CDR3 runs to 13 residues. The CDR3 here is CSVEGGGSYEQYF. The CDR3 DNA reads TGCAGCGTTGAAGGCGGGGGATCCTACGAGCAGTACTTC.

The chain is built from TRBV6-5 and TRBJ1-6, with a possible D match to TRBD1 (5 bases). CDR3 length: 14 residues. V was pared by 4 bases and J by 10 bases, with 14 bases between. CDR1 is MNHEY, CDR2 SVGAGI, per germline. CDR3 DNA sequence: TGTGCCAGCAGTTTCGGCAGGGATAGATCACCCCTCCACTTT. Its protein product is CASSFGRDRSPLHF.

V usage is TRBV9 and J usage is TRBJ1-2; tentatively, D is TRBD1 (5 bases). V dropped 0 bases and J dropped 4 bases, with 13 bases sitting between them. Per germline, CDR1 SGDLS and CDR2 YYNGEE. This CDR3 has 15 amino acids. The CDR3 coding sequence is TGTGCCAGCAGCGTAGCTATAGAGGGGAGCTATGGCTACACCTTC. This sequence encodes CASSVAIEGSYGYTF.

The chain carries TRBV15 and TRBJ1-4; 8 bases are shared with TRBD1. The ends lost 6 bases at V and 6 bases at J; junction bases unmatched: 6. The CDR3 is made up of 14 amino acids. CDR1 is LNHNV and CDR2 is YYDKDF in the germline V gene (reference sequence). CDR3 protein: CATRNGQGYEKLFF. For the CDR3, the DNA is TGTGCCACCAGAAATGGACAGGGTTATGAAAAACTGTTTTTT.

This chain uses TRBV11-2 with TRBJ2-2; D possibly corresponds to TRBD2 (6 bases). Per the germline V gene, CDR1 is SGHAT and CDR2 is FQNNGV. This CDR3 comprises 14 residues. Trimming pared 3 bases from V and 5 bases from J, leaving 10 bases between. The CDR3 loop reads CASSFWGRTGELFF. DNA for the CDR3: TGTGCCAGCAGCTTTTGGGGGAGGACCGGGGAGCTGTTTTTT.

V and J are TRBV5-4 and TRBJ2-3; 9 nucleotides line up with TRBD2. J was trimmed by 5 bases and V by 0 bases; bases with no gene match: 7. This CDR3 is 16 amino acids long. The germline gives CDR1 SGHNT, CDR2 YYREEE (reference sequence). The CDR3 here is CASSLVASGIGDTQYF. The CDR3 nucleotides read TGTGCCAGCAGCTTGGTGGCTAGCGGGATAGGAGATACGCAGTATTTT.

The chain employs TRBV28 and TRBJ2-1, with TRBD2 matching 8 bases. The CDR3 length is 14 residues. V lost 5 bases and J lost 7; bases outside the gene matches: 7. Per germline, CDR1 MDHEN and CDR2 SYDVKM. CDR3: CASSQSGSRNEQFF. The CDR3 nucleotides read TGTGCCAGCAGTCAGAGCGGGAGTAGGAATGAGCAGTTCTTC.

V gene TRBV28 combines with J gene TRBJ1-5; perhaps TRBD1 as D (6 bases). The germline V gene encodes CDR1 MDHEN and CDR2 SYDVKM. The germline V and J ends were trimmed by 1 base and 0 bases, with 13 bases remaining between them. The CDR3 covers 17 residues. In nucleotides, the CDR3 is TGTGCCAGCAGTTTATTAACGAGGGGGGATAGCAATCAGCCCCAGCATTTT. Amino acid sequence: CASSLLTRGDSNQPQHF.

This clone has a handful of counts. This chain joins TRBV29-1 and TRBJ1-2, with 7 bases lining up with TRBD1. Unmatched junction bases numbered 8, after V lost 7 bases and J lost 9 bases. The V gene's germline CDR1 is SQVTM and CDR2 ANQGSEA. CDR3 length: 11 residues. CDR3 nucleotide sequence: TGCAGCGCGTTAGACAGGGCTAGCTACACCTTC. Protein sequence: CSALDRASYTF. Variable domain in full (rest from reference TRBV29-1 and TRBJ1-2): SAVISQKPSRDICQRGTSLTIQCQVDSQVTMMFWYRQQPGQSLTLIATANQGSEATYESGFVIDKFPISRPNLTFSTLTVSNMSPEDSSIYLCSALDRASYTFGSGTRLTVV.

This rearrangement joins TRBV30 to TRBJ1-3; D unresolved. Germline V CDR1 and CDR2: GTSNPN, SVGIG (reference sequence). The CDR3 is made up of 10 amino acids. V lost 1 base, J lost 8 bases, and 3 bases lay in between. In DNA form, the CDR3 reads TGTGCCTGGAGTGCGGACACCATATATTTT. Protein product: CAWSADTIYF.